The present T cell receptor (beta chain) was sequenced within a study of blood T cell repertoires in COVID-19. Study summary: COVID-19 samples collected from the United States, Italy and Spain covered acute and convalescent phases. T cells, B-cell-depleted T cells, or PBMCs supplied cDNA or gDNA.

Study processing details: Using reference gene primer amplification, nucleated cell counts were estimated. Data came from immunoSEQ multiplex PCR; TCRdb stores just in-frame clones and leaves some out. The D gene and trimming were derived from the DNA, and the V and J assignments and clone size from that table. The sample contains about 480,000 clones, around 89% of which appear only once. The CDR3 is made up of 15 amino acids. Germline lookup yields CDR1 LNHDA and CDR2 SQIVND (reference sequence). The ends lost 1 base at V and 7 bases at J; junction bases unmatched: 6. The rearrangement links TRBV19 to TRBJ1-5, with 8 nucleotides matching TRBD1. This sequence was found in a woman in her thirties with acute or convalescent COVID-19. The specimen sequenced was peripheral blood. Here the CDR3 DNA reads TGTGCCAGTAGTATAGGACAGGGGAGGTTCCAGCCCCAGCATTTT. Amino acid sequence: CASSIGQGRFQPQHF.